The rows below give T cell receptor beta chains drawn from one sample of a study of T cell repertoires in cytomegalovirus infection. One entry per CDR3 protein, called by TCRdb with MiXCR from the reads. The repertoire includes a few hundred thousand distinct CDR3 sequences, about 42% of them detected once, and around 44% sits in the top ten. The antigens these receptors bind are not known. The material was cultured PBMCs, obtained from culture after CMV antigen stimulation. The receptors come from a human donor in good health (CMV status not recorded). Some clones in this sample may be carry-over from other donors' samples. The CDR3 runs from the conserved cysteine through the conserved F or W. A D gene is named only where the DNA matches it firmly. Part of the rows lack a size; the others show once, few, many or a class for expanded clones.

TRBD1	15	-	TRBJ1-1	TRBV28	CASSLRTGKNTEAFF	TGTGCCAGCAGTCTACGGACAGGGAAGAACACTGAAGCTTTCTTT
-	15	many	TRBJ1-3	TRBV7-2	CASSFGPSSGNTIYF	TGTGCCAGCAGCTTTGGACCGAGCTCTGGAAACACCATATATTTT
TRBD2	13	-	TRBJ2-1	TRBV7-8	CASTGKTSHEQFF	TGTGCCAGCACCGGAAAGACTAGCCATGAGCAGTTCTTC
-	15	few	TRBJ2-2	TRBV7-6	CASSLFGPGTGELFF	TGTGCCAGCAGCTTATTCGGACCCGGTACCGGGGAGCTGTTTTTT
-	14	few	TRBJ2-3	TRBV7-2	CASSLRRAIDTQYF	TGTGCCAGCAGCTTGCGGAGGGCCATAGATACGCAGTATTTT
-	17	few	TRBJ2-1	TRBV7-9	CASSLYGSARSYNEQFF	TGTGCCAGCAGCTTATACGGTAGCGCCCGCTCCTACAATGAGCAGTTCTTC
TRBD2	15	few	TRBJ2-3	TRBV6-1	CASRGLAGEADTQYF	TGTGCCAGCAGGGGACTAGCGGGAGAAGCAGATACGCAGTATTTT
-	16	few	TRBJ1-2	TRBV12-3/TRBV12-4	CASSPYLGQTNYGYTF	TGTGCCAGCAGTCCCTATTTAGGACAGACTAACTATGGCTACACCTTC
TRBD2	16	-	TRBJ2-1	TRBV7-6	CASSHTSVLSYNEQFF	TGTGCCAGCAGCCATACTAGCGTCCTTTCCTACAATGAGCAGTTCTTC
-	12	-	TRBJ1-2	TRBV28	CASRWITGGYTF	TGTGCCAGCAGGTGGATCACCGGTGGCTACACCTTC
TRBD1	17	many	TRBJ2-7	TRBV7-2	CASSLLGGTGDAYEQYF	TGTGCCAGCAGCTTACTCGGCGGGACAGGTGATGCCTACGAGCAGTACTTC
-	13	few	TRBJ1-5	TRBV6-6	CASSRHLNQPQHF	TGTGCCAGCAGTCGACATCTGAATCAGCCCCAGCATTTT
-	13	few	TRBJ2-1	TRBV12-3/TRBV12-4	CASSPSQGNEQFF	TGTGCCAGCTCACCATCCCAGGGGAATGAGCAGTTCTTC
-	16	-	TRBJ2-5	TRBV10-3	CASLNTLGQAQETQYF	TGTGCCAGCCTCAACACCCTAGGGCAGGCCCAAGAGACCCAGTACTTC
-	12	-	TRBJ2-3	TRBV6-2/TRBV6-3	CASRSRLDTQYF	TGTGCCAGCAGATCCCGTCTGGATACGCAGTATTTT
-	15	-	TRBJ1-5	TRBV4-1	CASSHTPGGNQPQHF	TGCGCCAGCAGCCATACGCCCGGAGGCAATCAGCCCCAGCATTTT
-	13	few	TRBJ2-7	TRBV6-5	CATEGGSNYEQYF	TGTGCCACCGAGGGGGGGTCGAACTACGAGCAGTACTTC
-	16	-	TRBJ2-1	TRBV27	CASSPEGLEWGYEQFF	TGTGCCAGCAGCCCCGAGGGTTTGGAATGGGGCTATGAGCAGTTCTTC
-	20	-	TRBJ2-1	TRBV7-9	CASSLGLYGAGVSSYNEQFF	TGTGCCAGCAGCTTAGGGTTGTATGGTGCAGGAGTAAGCTCCTACAATGAGCAGTTCTTC
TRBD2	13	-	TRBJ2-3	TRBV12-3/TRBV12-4	CATPSGRGDTQYF	TGTGCCACACCTAGCGGGAGAGGGGATACGCAGTATTTT
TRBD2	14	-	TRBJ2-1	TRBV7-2	CASSLTSGHNEQFF	TGTGCCAGCAGCTTAACTAGCGGACACAATGAGCAGTTCTTC
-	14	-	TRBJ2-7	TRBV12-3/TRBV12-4	CASSLGTPANEQYF	TGTGCCAGCAGTTTGGGTACCCCCGCCAACGAGCAGTACTTC
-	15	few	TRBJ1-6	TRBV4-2	CASSQEGGLNSPLHF	TGTGCCAGCAGCCAAGAAGGCGGCCTTAATTCACCCCTCCACTTT
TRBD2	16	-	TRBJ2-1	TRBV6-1	CASSEGWTSFNNEQFF	TGTGCCAGCAGTGAAGGTTGGACTAGCTTTAACAATGAGCAGTTCTTC
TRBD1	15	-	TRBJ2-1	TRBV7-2	CASSLGGDRRNEQFF	TGTGCCAGCAGCTTAGGAGGGGACAGACGGAATGAGCAGTTCTTC
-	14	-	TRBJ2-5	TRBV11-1	CASSRRGASETQYF	TGTGCCAGCAGCCGGAGGGGGGCATCAGAGACCCAGTACTTC
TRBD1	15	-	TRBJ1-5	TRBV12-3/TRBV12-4	CASSEGAGTNQPQHF	TGTGCCAGCAGTGAGGGGGCAGGAACAAATCAGCCCCAGCATTTT
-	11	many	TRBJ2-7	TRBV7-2	CASSLGREQYF	TGTGCCAGCAGCTTAGGGCGGGAGCAGTACTTC
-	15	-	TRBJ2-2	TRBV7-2	CASSPFGSGTGELFF	TGTGCCAGCAGCCCTTTTGGCTCGGGGACCGGGGAGCTGTTTTTT
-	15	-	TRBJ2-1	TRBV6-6	CASSLRGRAYNEQFF	TGTGCCAGCAGTCTTAGGGGTAGGGCGTACAATGAGCAGTTCTTC
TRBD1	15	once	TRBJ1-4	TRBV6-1	CASSVTRDSHEKLFF	TGTGCCAGCAGTGTGACCCGGGACAGCCATGAAAAACTGTTTTTT
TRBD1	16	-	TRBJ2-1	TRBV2	CASSDPGGDRSNEQFF	TGTGCCAGCAGTGATCCGGGCGGGGACAGGTCGAATGAGCAGTTCTTC
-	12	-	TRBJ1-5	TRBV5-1	CASSLDQGPQHF	TGCGCCAGCAGCTTGGACCAGGGGCCCCAGCATTTT
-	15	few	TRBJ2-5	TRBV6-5	CASSYSGTREETQYF	TGTGCCAGCAGTTACTCAGGGACCCGAGAAGAGACCCAGTACTTC
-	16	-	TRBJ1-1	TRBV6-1	CASSELSFVTVPEAFF	TGTGCCAGCAGTGAATTATCGTTCGTGACAGTCCCTGAAGCTTTCTTT
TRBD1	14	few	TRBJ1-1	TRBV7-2	CASSLQGARTEAFF	TGTGCCAGCAGCTTACAGGGGGCGCGAACTGAAGCTTTCTTT
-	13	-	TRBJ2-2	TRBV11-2	CASSLESHGELFF	TGTGCCAGCAGCTTAGAGTCCCACGGGGAGCTGTTTTTT
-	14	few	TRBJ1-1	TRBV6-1	CASTRGRGNTEAFF	TGTGCCAGCACTCGAGGCAGGGGGAACACTGAAGCTTTCTTT
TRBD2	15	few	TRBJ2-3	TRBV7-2	CASSRSGRAPDTQYF	TGTGCCAGCAGCCGTAGCGGGAGGGCCCCGGATACGCAGTATTTT
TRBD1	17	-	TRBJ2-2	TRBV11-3	CASSPRGQGARTGELFF	TGTGCCAGCAGCCCCCGTGGCCAGGGGGCGAGGACCGGGGAGCTGTTTTTT
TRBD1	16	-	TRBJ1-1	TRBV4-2	CASSQTGQGPRAEAFF	TGTGCCAGCAGCCAAACGGGACAGGGGCCCCGGGCTGAAGCTTTCTTT
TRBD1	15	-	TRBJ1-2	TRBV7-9	CASSNSGGGVYGYTF	TGTGCCAGCAGCAACTCAGGAGGGGGCGTCTATGGCTACACCTTC
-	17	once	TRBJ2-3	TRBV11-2	CASSLEQGRGKKDTQYF	TGTGCCAGCAGCTTGGAACAAGGACGAGGGAAGAAAGATACGCAGTATTTT
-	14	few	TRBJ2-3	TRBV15	CATNPTDRTDTQYF	TGTGCCACCAATCCGACCGACCGCACAGATACGCAGTATTTT
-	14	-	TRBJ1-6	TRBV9	CASSVDAGSSPLHF	TGTGCCAGCAGCGTAGACGCAGGTAGTTCACCCCTCCACTTT
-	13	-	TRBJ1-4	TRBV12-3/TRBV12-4	CATRDGRGEKLFF	TGTGCCACCAGAGACGGGAGAGGTGAAAAACTGTTTTTT
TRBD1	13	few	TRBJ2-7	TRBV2	CASSKESRDRLIF	TGTGCCAGCAGTAAGGAGAGCCGGGACAGATTAATTTTC